This entry is about one T cell receptor (beta chain). Mismatch with germline at one junction end may stem from a read error. The sample holds other DNA sequences that translate to the same CDR3. This sample is part of a study of shared clonotypes between healthy human individuals. The method was immunoSEQ multiplex PCR; TCRdb's version includes in-frame clones alone and lacks a portion of them. Among fewer than 1.6 million clones, 97% to 99% were seen once, and the ten largest hold under 0.45%. Germline values: CDR1 SGHNT, CDR2 YENEEA. This CDR3 region has 17 residues. This receptor was taken from a man aged 25 to 40 in good health. V and J are TRBV11-3 and TRBJ2-5; either TRBD1 or TRBD2 may fit D (5 bases each). Sample: naive CD4+ T cells sorted from blood. Subset given: CD45RA+ positively selected. The CDR3 sequence: CASSSQPGAGGEKTQYF. CDR3 DNA sequence: TGTGCTAGCAGCTCACAGCCCGGGGCAGGTGGGGAAAAGACCCAGTACTTC.